This TCR beta chain was captured in a study of cytomegalovirus exposure and HLA in healthy donors. CDR3 length equals 15 residues. Trimming stripped 0 bases from V and 3 bases from J, with 11 bases between. Germline V CDR1 and CDR2: LGHNA, YNFKEQ. The PCR was carried out with 60 Vbeta primers and 13 Jbeta primers. Generated by immunoSEQ multiplex PCR, the TCRdb table keeps only in-frame clones and is missing some. The sample lists about 200,000 clones; 85% were seen once. Turning to this clone: What it binds is not known.

Points from the study as a whole: In an earlier analysis, about 87% or about 30%: the productive usage of most TCR beta V segments. Researchers reported in a later analysis that a missense DCLRE1C variant was tied to TCR beta V- and J-gene trimming. The authors later found TCR association rates varying by HLA locus, with DRB1 most and HLA-C fewest.

Sequencing was done on a sample of PBMCs. The clonotype originates from a woman between 50 and 59 years old in good health and CMV-seronegative. The rearrangement links TRBV4-2 to TRBJ2-5; D is possibly TRBD1 (5 bases). As DNA, the CDR3 is TGTGCCAGCAGCCAAGATCCAGACAGAGAAGAGACCCAGTACTTC. Translation gives CASSQDPDREETQYF.